The T cell receptor beta chain under discussion was sequenced for a study of T cells in Graves' hyperthyroidism and ophthalmopathy. Study summary: Peripheral blood specimens were obtained at initial diagnosis, prior to any treatment.

This clonotype was seen many times. Antigen: not known. Uncontrolled infections, other autoimmune diseases, pregnancy or lactation led to exclusion of patients. Looked up from germline, CDR1 is SGDLS and CDR2 is YYNGEE. V shed 0 bases and J shed 3 bases, with 16 bases lying between them. This CDR3 spans 16 amino acids. RNA transcripts gave rise to amplified TCR beta CDR3 regions. With the HTBI primer set, the TCR CDR3 went through a first round of RT-PCR. MiXCR was run by TCRdb on the multiplex PCR reads, yielding one entry per CDR3 protein. The table has roughly 360,000 distinct CDR3 sequences, roughly 14% seen once. Overall study results and limits: Model output signaled ophthalmopathy a median 6.5 months ahead of onset.

The rearrangement uses TRBV9 and TRBJ2-7, with a possible D match to TRBD2 (6 bases). The TCR sequence derives from a man aged 25-45 years with Graves' hyperthyroidism that later progressed to Graves' ophthalmopathy. Sample: blood. The CDR3 DNA reads as TGTGCCAGCAGCGTAGACTCCCGCGGGGAAAGCTACGAGCAGTACTTC. Translating it yields CASSVDSRGESYEQYF.